The sequence of this TCR beta chain was determined in a study of beta chain features in type 1 diabetes (dated by TCRdb to about 2018). Context from the whole study: No differences in mean age, gender distribution, total cell number or subset yield were found between patients and healthy donors. Naive and central memory subsets were obtained from all 30 or so donors, but regulatory and stem cell-like memory subsets were isolated from only 8 patients and 8 healthy donors. The study compared TCRB repertoires of sorted circulating CD4+ T cell subsets between recently diagnosed type 1 diabetes patients and matched healthy donors. A total of approximately 110,000,000 sorted cells were examined across all samples, and a strong correlation was observed between cell number per subset and RNA yield.

The paper as a whole reports these results and caveats: PCR may preferentially amplify shorter templates, but because patient and control samples were amplified and corrected together, any resulting skew would affect both groups equally. At VDJ recombination sites, patients with type 1 diabetes made fewer insertions and deleted more nucleotides, a pattern implying thymic rearrangement abnormalities. Because cDNA was sequenced instead of genomic DNA, activated cells with high expression could be over-represented, although the groups did not differ in activation or CD3 levels. A moderate but significant shortening of TCRB CDR3 length was observed in type 1 diabetes patients in all four CD4+ subsets. Because small numbers of individuals were included in the HLA sub-analyses, any influence of HLA type on TCRB rearrangement was left unresolved. The naive, central memory and regulatory TCRB repertoires appeared to resemble one another more closely among patients than among healthy donors.

All of the isolated RNA was reverse transcribed with the High Capacity cDNA Reverse Transcription Kit, so expressed TCRB transcripts were sequenced. Naive, central memory and regulatory T cell samples underwent deep immunoSEQ sequencing, averaging roughly 3.4 million total reads per sample. Sorted cells were lysed in RLT buffer and RNA was extracted with DNase-treated RNeasy Micro or Mini kits, depending on cell number. To prevent cross-contamination, every cell subset was processed on its own, while patient and healthy donor samples were processed together. The immunoSEQ multiplex PCR was used to amplify TCRB sequences from cDNA, generating 87-bp fragments that spanned the CDR3 region. Amplicons were sequenced on the Illumina HiSeq platform. The paper's processing steps were these. Synthetic template baselines were used to correct PCR bias computationally, reads within Hamming distance 2 were collapsed, and singletons that could not be merged were discarded. By aligning reads against IMGT, V, D and J genes, CDR3 length, and insertions or deletions at six rearrangement sites were assigned. Within each subset, clonotype counts were normalized to sorted cell number, after which true diversity and Gini coefficients were computed with the tcR R package. The overlap coefficient, calculated on TCRB nucleotide sequences, was used to measure repertoire sharing. Out-of-frame TCRB sequences from naive cells were analyzed as a proxy for the pre-selection repertoire. This is the immuneACCESS table as TCRdb keeps it, with only in-frame sequences that have V and J called. A part of the clones is gone; compared with another copy, unresolved V genes explain less than half, and the rest is unexplained. Clonal size and the V and J genes are those of that table, whereas D and trimming came from the DNA. The sample includes 250,000 to 300,000 clones, with 24% observed a single time. Together, the top ten hold about 0.012% of the sample.

Each donor gave one peripheral blood draw, averaging approximately 0.12 L, which was collected into heparinised tubes. A BD FACSAria II was used to sort naive, central memory, regulatory and stem cell-like memory CD4+ T cells with a panel that included CD45RO, CCR7, CD25, CD127, CD95 and CD27. A purity above 95% was achieved for all sorted populations. PBMCs were isolated right away by Lymphoprep density gradient centrifugation and were stained directly, without culture. So that batch effects would be minimized, each experiment stained and sorted samples in pairs, pairing one healthy donor with one patient. About this clone itself: Its antigen target is currently unknown. Per-nucleotide qualities are absent, and no much larger clonotype sits a single base away.

CDR1 SGHRS and CDR2 YFSETQ were looked up in the germline V gene. CDR3 length: 14 amino acids, cysteine to phenylalanine. The kept DNA is CDR3 alone, 42 bases in frame from the first base. V and J are trimmed by 4 bases and 5 bases, and the gene matches miss 6 bases of the junction. Sequenced material: naive CD4+ T cells from blood. The cell subset or site label for this specimen denotes: true naive CD4+ T cells. Recombination joined TRBV5-1 with TRBJ2-5, with 9 bases aligning to TRBD1. The clonotype originates from a woman between 25 and 40 years old with type 1 diabetes. The CDR3 in this case is CASSVGQGGETQYF. The sequenced DNA is TGCGCCAGCAGCGTGGGACAGGGTGGGGAGACCCAGTACTTC.